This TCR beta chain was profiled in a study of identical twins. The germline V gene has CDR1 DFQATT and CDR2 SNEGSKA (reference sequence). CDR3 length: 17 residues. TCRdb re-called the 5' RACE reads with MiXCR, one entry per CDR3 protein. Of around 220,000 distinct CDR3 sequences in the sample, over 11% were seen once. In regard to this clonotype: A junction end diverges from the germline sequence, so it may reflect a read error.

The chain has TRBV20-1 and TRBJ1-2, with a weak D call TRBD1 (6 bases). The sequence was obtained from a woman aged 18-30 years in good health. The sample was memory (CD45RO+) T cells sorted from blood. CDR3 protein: CCARDSGALNSNYGYTF. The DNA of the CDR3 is TGCTGTGCTAGAGATTCGGGGGCCCTAAACTCTAACTATGGCTACACCTTC.